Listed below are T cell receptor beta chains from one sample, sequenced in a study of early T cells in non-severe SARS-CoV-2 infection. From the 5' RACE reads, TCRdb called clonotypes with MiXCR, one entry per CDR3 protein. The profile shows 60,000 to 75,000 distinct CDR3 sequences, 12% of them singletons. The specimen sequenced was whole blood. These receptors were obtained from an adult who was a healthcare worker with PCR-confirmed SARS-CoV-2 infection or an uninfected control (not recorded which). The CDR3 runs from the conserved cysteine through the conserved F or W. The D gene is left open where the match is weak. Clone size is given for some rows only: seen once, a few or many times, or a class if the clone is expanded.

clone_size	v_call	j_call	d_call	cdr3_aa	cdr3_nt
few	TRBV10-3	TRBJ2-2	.	CAISVGGNTGELFF	TGTGCCATCAGTGTTGGGGGGAACACCGGGGAGCTGTTTTTT
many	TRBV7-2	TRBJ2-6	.	CASSITGSGANVLTF	TGTGCCAGCAGCATTACAGGGTCTGGGGCCAACGTCCTGACTTTC
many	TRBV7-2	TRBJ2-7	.	CASSLPQVDEQYF	TGTGCCAGCAGCTTGCCCCAGGTGGATGAGCAGTACTTC
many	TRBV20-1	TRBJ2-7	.	CSARDMDNEQYF	TGCAGTGCTAGAGATATGGACAACGAGCAGTACTTC
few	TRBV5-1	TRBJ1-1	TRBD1	CASSAGDSTEAFF	TGCGCCAGCAGCGCAGGGGACAGCACTGAAGCTTTCTTT
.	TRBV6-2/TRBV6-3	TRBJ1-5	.	CASSAAGLGNQPQHF	TGTGCCAGCAGTGCCGCGGGCCTAGGTAATCAGCCCCAGCATTTT
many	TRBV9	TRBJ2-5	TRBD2	CASSVTGGRETQYF	TGTGCCAGCAGCGTAACGGGGGGGCGAGAGACCCAGTACTTC
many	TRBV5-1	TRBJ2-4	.	CASSLGSENIQYF	TGCGCCAGCAGCTTGGGGTCTGAAAACATTCAGTACTTC
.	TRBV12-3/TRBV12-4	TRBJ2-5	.	CASSSPFLETQYF	TGTGCCAGCAGTTCGCCGTTCCTAGAGACCCAGTACTTC
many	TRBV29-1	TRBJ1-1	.	CSVGPVLDTEAFF	TGCAGCGTCGGACCGGTTTTGGACACTGAAGCTTTCTTT
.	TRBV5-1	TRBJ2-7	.	CASSLLAEYEQYF	TGCGCCAGCAGCTTGTTAGCGGAGTACGAGCAGTACTTC
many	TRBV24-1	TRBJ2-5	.	CATEAGPWETQYF	TGTGCCACCGAAGCGGGCCCTTGGGAGACCCAGTACTTC
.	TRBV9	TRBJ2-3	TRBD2	CASSVDPGGLGQTDTQYF	TGTGCCAGCAGCGTAGACCCGGGGGGGCTTGGGCAGACAGATACGCAGTATTTT
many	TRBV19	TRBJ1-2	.	CASSLPQANYGYTF	TGTGCCAGTAGTTTACCACAGGCCAACTATGGCTACACCTTC